The T cell receptor (beta chain) described here comes from a study of T cell responses to AZD1222 COVID-19 vaccine. Overall study: Second-dose intervals of approximately 4 or approximately 12 weeks were pooled. Study conclusions and caveats: Increased Spike-specific TCR breadth and depth were observed after two AZD1222 doses. Females made up more of the donors, who were largely white British, and clonal diversity may have come out too low. As reported, nearly half of all spike-specific TCRs target variant regions that are unmutated.

Notes on this clone: The antigen remains unidentified.

The V end lost 0 bases, the J end lost 8 bases, and 14 bases lay between the germline ends. The CDR3 has 14 residues. Germline V CDR1 and CDR2: SGHRS, YFSETQ. Using immunoSEQ multiplex PCR, the repertoire was profiled, and TCRdb retains in-frame clones only, with some absent. The data hold some 83,000 clones, with roughly 88% observed a single time. The sequence came from an adult in good health. Sequenced here: peripheral blood, sampled on day 0 of AZD1222 vaccination. This chain joins TRBV5-1 and TRBJ1-2; no reliable D call. The chain's CDR3 is CASSLESAPAGYTF. CDR3 in DNA: TGCGCCAGCAGCTTGGAGTCCGCGCCAGCGGGCTACACCTTC.